These 25 T cell receptor beta chains were sequenced from one sample in a study of OX40 agonist ivuxolimab in advanced cancers. Libraries were prepared by immunoSEQ multiplex PCR; TCRdb keeps only in-frame clonotypes and omits some of them. The repertoire holds 60,000 to 80,000 clones, with approximately 80% as singletons. Here the sequenced sample was CD4+ or CD8+ T cells sorted from blood, taken in a trial of the OX40 agonist ivuxolimab. These receptors were taken from an adult with an advanced solid tumor such as melanoma, head and neck, liver or kidney cancer.

This clone came up a few times. V usage is TRBV7-2 and J usage is TRBJ2-1; 9 bases fit TRBD2. With 3 bases clipped from V and 5 bases from J, the junction kept 8 bases outside the gene matches. The germline CDR1 and CDR2 sequences are SGHTA and FQGNSA. The CDR3 sequence is 16 residues long. CDR3 in DNA: TGTGCCAGCAGCTTCGTTGGGCTAGCGGGGAACAATGAGCAGTTCTTC. This gives the protein CASSFVGLAGNNEQFF.

The V and J genes are TRBV7-2 and TRBJ2-7; D possibly corresponds to TRBD1 (6 bases). Germline V lookup: CDR1 SGHTA, CDR2 FQGNSA. V was cut by 1 base and J by 6 bases, with 10 bases left in between. This CDR3 has 13 residues. The CDR3 nucleotides are TGTGCCAGCAGCTTAGTGGGGGCGGCCGAGCAGTACTTC. It codes for CASSLVGAAEQYF.

This chain joins TRBV6-1 and TRBJ2-7; no definite D call. CDR3 length: 12 residues. Trimming removed 0 bases from V and 6 bases from J, with 6 bases in between. Germline-derived CDR1 and CDR2 are MNHNS and SASEGT. Here the CDR3 DNA reads TGTGCCAGCAGTGAAGCAAAGCTCGAGCAGTACTTC. This translates into CASSEAKLEQYF.

The V call is TRBV11-2, the J call TRBJ1-1; D might be TRBD1 (5 bases). From germline, CDR1 is SGHAT and CDR2 FQNNGV. The CDR3 consists of 14 residues. The germline V and J ends were trimmed by 7 bases and 1 base, with 13 bases remaining between them. CDR3 in amino acids: CASTLGHRNTEAFF. In nucleotides, the CDR3 is TGTGCCAGCACCCTCGGACACCGGAACACTGAAGCTTTCTTT. Based on the CDR3 plus reference TRBV11-2 and TRBJ1-1, the full variable domain is EAGVAQSPRYKIIEKRQSVAFWCNPISGHATLYWYQQILGQGPKLLIQFQNNGVVDDSQLPKDRFSAERLKGVDSTLKIQPAKLEDSAVYLCASTLGHRNTEAFFGQGTRLTVV.

The rearrangement links TRBV5-1 to TRBJ1-1, with a tentative D call TRBD1 (6 bases). This CDR3 contains 15 residues. Germline V gene data show CDR1 as SGHRS and CDR2 as YFSETQ. V dropped 1 base and J dropped 1 base, with 11 bases sitting between them. CDR3 nucleotides: TGCGCCAGCAGCTTGACAGGGCGTAGGAACACTGAAGCTTTCTTT. It is translated as CASSLTGRRNTEAFF.

The chain recombines TRBV7-2 with TRBJ1-2; 7 bases agree with TRBD1. This CDR3 spans 14 amino acids. The germline V gene has CDR1 SGHTA and CDR2 FQGNSA. The V and J ends lost 5 bases and 2 bases, in that order; junction bases with no gene match: 5. CDR3 protein: CASSPGTANYGYTF. CDR3 bases: TGTGCCAGCAGCCCTGGGACAGCCAACTATGGCTACACCTTC.

The chain links TRBV2 to TRBJ1-1, with 9 bases matching TRBD1. The length of the CDR3 is 13 residues. Trimming took 4 bases from V and 6 from J; bases not matched to a gene: 3. CDR1 is SNHLY and CDR2 is FYNNEI in the germline V gene. CDR3 in DNA: TGTGCCAGCAGTGTGGACAGGGGTGCTGAAGCTTTCTTT. Translated, it gives CASSVDRGAEAFF.

This chain joins TRBV6-5 and TRBJ1-1; possibly TRBD1 for D (6 bases). With 6 bases removed from V and 3 bases from J, the gap between germline ends came to 11 bases. Germline V gives CDR1 MNHEY, CDR2 SVGAGI. The CDR3 has 13 amino acids. The CDR3 nucleotides are TGTGCCAGCAGGAGACAGGACTACACTGAAGCTTTCTTT. It translates to CASRRQDYTEAFF.

The chain uses TRBV5-4 and TRBJ2-2; D not resolved. V was pared by 0 bases and J by 0 bases, with 6 bases between. Germline V gene lookup returns CDR1 SGHNT and CDR2 YYREEE (reference sequence). The CDR3 contains 15 residues. CDR3 in amino acids: CASSLDGSNTGELFF. The CDR3 DNA sequence: TGTGCCAGCAGCTTGGACGGGTCGAACACCGGGGAGCTGTTTTTT.

The V and J genes are TRBV10-3 and TRBJ1-1, with TRBD1 as a possible D gene (6 bases). This CDR3 region has 15 residues. V dropped 8 bases and J dropped 5 bases, with 21 bases sitting between them. In germline, CDR1 is ENHRY, CDR2 SYGVKD. Here the CDR3 reads CAIRPVGDRRTEAFF. The CDR3 nucleotides are TGTGCCATCCGCCCGGTCGGAGACAGGCGAACTGAAGCTTTCTTT.

The chain combines TRBV6-5 with TRBJ1-2; the match to TRBD1 covers 7 bases. Trimming cost V 5 bases and J 4 bases; bases outside gene matches: 7. The CDR3 is made up of 14 amino acids. Looked up from germline, CDR1 is MNHEY and CDR2 is SVGAGI. CDR3 residues: CASSKRGLSYGYTF. The CDR3 coding sequence is TGTGCCAGCAGTAAAAGGGGGCTGAGCTATGGCTACACCTTC.

The chain couples TRBV6-6 to TRBJ1-3; D unresolved. V dropped 7 bases and J dropped 4 bases, with 17 bases sitting between them. This CDR3 has 15 amino acids. Per germline, CDR1 MNHNY and CDR2 SVGAGI (reference sequence). This chain's CDR3 is CASTVRVLAGNTIYF. CDR3 DNA sequence: TGTGCCAGCACCGTAAGGGTTCTGGCCGGAAACACCATATATTTT.

The chain employs TRBV7-9 and TRBJ2-1; D is uncertain. Trimming stripped 2 bases from V and 5 bases from J, with 13 bases between. This CDR3 spans 15 amino acids. The germline V gene has CDR1 SEHNR and CDR2 FQNEAQ (reference sequence). DNA for the CDR3: TGTGCCAGCAGCTTATCGCGGTTAACCAACAATGAGCAGTTCTTC. Translating gives CASSLSRLTNNEQFF.

The chain has TRBV18 and TRBJ1-3; D remains unclear. Between the trimmed V and J ends, which lost 4 bases and 2 bases, there was a span of 6 bases. The CDR3 covers 13 residues. CDR1 and CDR2 from the germline V gene are KGHSH and LQKENI. The chain's CDR3 is CASSREAGNTIYF. As DNA, the CDR3 is TGTGCCAGCTCACGAGAGGCTGGAAACACCATATATTTT.

This chain links TRBV5-8 with TRBJ2-5; 8 bases agree with TRBD1. The CDR3 runs to 13 residues. Germline CDR1 reads SGHTS; CDR2 reads YDEGEE. V trimming: 4 bases; J trimming: 4 bases; junction bases outside the gene matches: 3. The CDR3 region has the DNA TGTGCCAGCAGCCGCGACAGGGGAGAGACCCAGTACTTC. This translates into CASSRDRGETQYF.

The sample holds one count of this clone. The gene calls are TRBV5-4 and TRBJ1-2, with D hard to call. Germline V lookup: CDR1 SGHNT, CDR2 YYREEE (reference sequence). This CDR3 contains 15 residues. V was pared by 0 bases and J by 4 bases, with 13 bases between. The CDR3 DNA sequence: TGTGCCAGCAGCTTGGCCCCGGGTTCGGGCTATGGCTACACCTTC. Its protein is CASSLAPGSGYGYTF.

The CDR3 protein is CASKGLAGGIGEQFF. In DNA, the CDR3 is TGTGCCAGCAAAGGTCTAGCGGGGGGGATCGGTGAGCAGTTCTTC. This rearrangement joins TRBV6-5 to TRBJ2-1, with 12 bases matching TRBD2. Germline CDR1 MNHEY, CDR2 SVGAGI. V was clipped by 7 bases and J by 9 bases; unmatched bases: 10. CDR3 size: 15 residues.

The sample holds a few counts of this clone. The genes are TRBV7-2 and TRBJ1-1; D gene uncertain. Looked up from germline, CDR1 is SGHTA and CDR2 is FQGNSA. This CDR3 contains 14 residues. The V and J ends lost 0 bases and 6 bases respectively, with 11 bases between them. CDR3 protein: CASSLALYGAEAFF. The CDR3 nucleotides read TGTGCCAGCAGCTTAGCGCTGTACGGTGCTGAAGCTTTCTTT.

V is TRBV29-1 and J is TRBJ2-6; TRBD1 matches at 8 bases. Trimming cost V 3 bases and J 1 base; bases outside gene matches: 2. The CDR3 sequence is 15 residues long. CDR1 SQVTM and CDR2 ANQGSEA come from the germline V gene. The CDR3: CSVETGVSGANVLTF. The CDR3 coding sequence is TGCAGCGTTGAGACAGGGGTTTCTGGGGCCAACGTCCTGACTTTC. The variable domain in full, with the rest retrieved from reference TRBV29-1 and TRBJ2-6, is SAVISQKPSRDICQRGTSLTIQCQVDSQVTMMFWYRQQPGQSLTLIATANQGSEATYESGFVIDKFPISRPNLTFSTLTVSNMSPEDSSIYLCSVETGVSGANVLTFGAGSRLTVL.

The V and J genes are TRBV7-2 and TRBJ1-1, with D possibly TRBD1 on 5 matching bases. CDR3 length: 14 residues. Trimming left V 1 base short and J 5 bases short, with 11 bases between. The V gene's germline CDR1 is SGHTA and CDR2 FQGNSA. The CDR3 region has the DNA TGTGCCAGCAGCTTAGTGGGGGGGGTAACTGAAGCTTTCTTT. Its protein product is CASSLVGGVTEAFF.

In this sample, this clone turned up a few times. V is TRBV7-2 and J is TRBJ1-2; D not resolved. The CDR3 has 13 amino acids. Germline V gene data show CDR1 as SGHTA and CDR2 as FQGNSA. V was pared by 3 bases and J by 5 bases, with 10 bases between. The CDR3 reads CASSFPQAYGYTF. CDR3 DNA sequence: TGTGCCAGCAGCTTCCCCCAGGCGTATGGCTACACCTTC.

This chain connects TRBV19 to TRBJ1-3; 9 bases match TRBD1. J gave up 2 bases and V 4 bases, and 3 bases lay outside the gene matches. CDR3 length: 15 amino acids. Germline CDR1 reads LNHDA; CDR2 reads SQIVND (reference sequence). The CDR3 nucleotides read TGTGCCAGTAGTAAAAGACAGGGGGCTGGAAACACCATATATTTT. This translates into CASSKRQGAGNTIYF.

The chain recombines TRBV11-2 with TRBJ2-7, with a weak D call TRBD2 (6 bases). Between the trimmed V and J ends, which lost 4 bases and 7 bases, there was a span of 14 bases. Germline loops: CDR1 SGHAT, CDR2 FQNNGV. CDR3 size: 13 residues. The CDR3 coding sequence is TGTGCCAGCAGCTCCCGGGGGTTGGGGGAGCAGTACTTC. This codes for CASSSRGLGEQYF.

This chain connects TRBV7-2 to TRBJ1-1, with D hard to call. V was cut by 2 bases and J by 1 base, with 5 bases left in between. From germline, CDR1 is SGHTA and CDR2 FQGNSA. This CDR3 is 13 amino acids long. CDR3 bases: TGTGCCAGCAGCTTATGGTGGAACACTGAAGCTTTCTTT. This encodes CASSLWWNTEAFF.

This chain connects TRBV14 to TRBJ1-3; D remains unclear. Trimming cost V 5 bases and J 4 bases, with 3 bases left between them. In germline, CDR1 is SGHDN, CDR2 FVKESK. CDR3 length: 11 amino acids. CDR3 residues: CASSWGNTIYF. CDR3 sequence (DNA): TGTGCCAGCAGCTGGGGAAACACCATATATTTT.